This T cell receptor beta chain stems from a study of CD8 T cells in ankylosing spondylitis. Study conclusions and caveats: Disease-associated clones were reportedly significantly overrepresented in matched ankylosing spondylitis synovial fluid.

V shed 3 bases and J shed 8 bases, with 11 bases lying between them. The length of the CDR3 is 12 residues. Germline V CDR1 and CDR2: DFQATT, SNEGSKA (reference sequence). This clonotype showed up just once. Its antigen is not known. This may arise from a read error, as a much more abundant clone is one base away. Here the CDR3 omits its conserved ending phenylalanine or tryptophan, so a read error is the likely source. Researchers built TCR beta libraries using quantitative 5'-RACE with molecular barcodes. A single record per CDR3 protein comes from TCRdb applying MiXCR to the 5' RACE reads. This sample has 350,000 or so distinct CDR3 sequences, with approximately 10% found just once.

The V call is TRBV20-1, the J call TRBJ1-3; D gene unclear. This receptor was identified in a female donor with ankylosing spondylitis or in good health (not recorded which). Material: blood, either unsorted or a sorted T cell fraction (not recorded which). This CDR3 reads CSASFRGDTIYL. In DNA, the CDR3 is TGCAGTGCTAGCTTCCGAGGAGACACCATATATCTT.